Given below is one TCR beta chain in context. Its antigen is not known. Sequencing libraries made from TCR beta cDNA carried unique molecular identifiers. TCRdb re-derived calls from the PCR reads in MiXCR, one entry per CDR3 protein. This sample carries about half a million distinct CDR3 sequences, 40% to 55% of them seen once, and the ten largest clones take around an eighth. This sample was included in a study of post-analysis software for immune sequencing data. Study details: There were relapsing-remitting, secondary progressive and progressive-relapsing multiple sclerosis among the disease courses included. Study results and caveats: In patients, about 5 TRBV segments were more frequent than in controls, with TRBV5-6, TRBV5-1 and TRBV20-1 among them.

CDR1 is MNHEY, CDR2 SVGAGI, per germline. The CDR3 loop spans 16 amino acids. With V trimmed by 6 bases and J by 6 bases, 10 bases remained unmatched. The sample comprised blood. V usage is TRBV6-5 and J usage is TRBJ2-7; 14 nucleotides match TRBD2. The receptor comes from a girl between 5 and 17 years old with multiple sclerosis. CDR3 nucleotide sequence: TGTGCCAGCAGCGCCACGGGACTAGCGGGAGTCAGCGAGCAGTACTTC. Protein: CASSATGLAGVSEQYF.